A single sample is the source of the 10 T cell receptor beta chains below, sequenced in a study of T cells after yellow fever vaccination. Using its own MiXCR run on the 5' RACE reads, TCRdb lists one record per CDR3 protein. The table has about 150,000 distinct CDR3 sequences, roughly 6.2% seen once. The sequencing used CD4+ T cells sorted from PBMCs, collected on the day of the first yellow fever vaccination. The receptors come from a young man who received the YFV17D yellow fever vaccine.

This clonotype was recorded many times. The chain carries TRBV20-1 and TRBJ1-4; the match to TRBD1 covers 7 bases. V was clipped by 3 bases and J by 4 bases; unmatched bases: 2. Germline V lookup: CDR1 DFQATT, CDR2 SNEGSKA (reference sequence). The CDR3 covers 13 residues. The CDR3 nucleotides are TGCAGTGCTAGGGGGACAGATAATGAAAAACTGTTTTTT. Its translation: CSARGTDNEKLFF.

This clonotype was seen many times. The chain uses TRBV4-1 and TRBJ2-4; the D gene is possibly TRBD2 (5 bases). This CDR3 contains 16 residues. Germline CDR1 reads MGHRA; CDR2 reads YSYEKL. Deletions cut 4 bases from V and 0 bases from J, with 13 bases between. The CDR3 loop reads CASSRLGVGAKNIQYF. The CDR3 DNA reads TGCGCCAGCAGCCGGCTCGGGGTTGGAGCCAAAAACATTCAGTACTTC.

This clonotype appeared many times. The chain joins TRBV6-1 to TRBJ1-1, with D unclear. The V and J ends lost 7 bases and 5 bases respectively, with 14 bases between them. Per the germline V gene, CDR1 is MNHNS and CDR2 is SASEGT. The CDR3 has 13 amino acids. This chain's CDR3 is CASNAGLRTEAFF. CDR3 nucleotide sequence: TGTGCCAGCAACGCGGGGTTGAGGACTGAAGCTTTCTTT.

This chain joins TRBV5-1 and TRBJ1-1, with 7 bases identical to TRBD1. The CDR3 extends over 17 amino acids. V shed 0 bases and J 1 base; nucleotides not matched to a gene: 9. Germline V gives CDR1 SGHRS, CDR2 YFSETQ. The CDR3 here is CASSLDRGLRRNTEAFF. CDR3 DNA sequence: TGCGCCAGCAGCTTGGACAGGGGCCTGAGGAGGAACACTGAAGCTTTCTTT.

This clonotype was counted many times. V and J are TRBV2 and TRBJ2-5; D is unresolved. Germline-derived CDR1 and CDR2 are SNHLY and FYNNEI. V was cut by 0 bases and J by 0 bases, with 11 bases left in between. The CDR3 has 16 residues. CDR3: CASSEAGRMHQETQYF. The CDR3 DNA follows: TGTGCCAGCAGTGAAGCCGGCAGGATGCACCAAGAGACCCAGTACTTC.

This clonotype occurred many times. The genes are TRBV30 and TRBJ2-5; 8 nucleotides match TRBD1. Germline CDR1 and CDR2: GTSNPN and SVGIG (reference sequence). Trimming removed 0 bases from V and 7 bases from J; junction bases left unmatched: 7. The CDR3 is made up of 14 amino acids. The CDR3 DNA reads as TGTGCCTGGAGTGTAGGAGGTGGGACAGGGACCCAGTACTTC. Translated, it gives CAWSVGGGTGTQYF. Full variable domain (missing parts from reference TRBV30 and TRBJ2-5): SQTIHQWPATLVQPVGSPLSLECTVEGTSNPNLYWYRQAAGRGLQLLFYSVGIGQISSEVPQNLSASRPQDRQFILSSKKLLLSDSGFYLCAWSVGGGTGTQYFGPGTRLLVL.

This clonotype appeared a few times. The chain links TRBV4-1 to TRBJ1-1; D call uncertain. Per the germline V gene, CDR1 is MGHRA and CDR2 is YSYEKL. V lost 0 bases, J lost 1 base, and 15 bases lay in between. The CDR3 is 17 amino acids. The CDR3 DNA is TGCGCCAGCAGCCAAGATAGGGCAGGATGGGAGAACACTGAAGCTTTCTTT. This gives the protein CASSQDRAGWENTEAFF.

In its sample, this clonotype was seen many times. The chain couples TRBV5-1 to TRBJ1-4; possible D gene TRBD1, 5 bases. Germline-derived CDR1 and CDR2 are SGHRS and YFSETQ. Trimming removed 3 bases from V and 6 bases from J, with 12 bases in between. This CDR3 region has 14 residues. CDR3 region: CASSWGSGDEKLFF. Here the CDR3 DNA reads TGCGCCAGCAGCTGGGGGTCGGGCGATGAAAAACTGTTTTTT.

In its sample, this clonotype was seen a few times. Here the CDR3 reads CASSPRQGLAFF. The CDR3 nucleotides are TGTGCCAGCTCACCACGGCAGGGGTTGGCTTTCTTT. The J gene is TRBJ1-1, the V gene TRBV18; tentative D call: TRBD1 (6 bases). The CDR3 is 12 amino acids. Germline assignment: CDR1 KGHSH and CDR2 LQKENI. The V and J ends lost 1 base and 11 bases respectively, with 11 bases between them. Variable domain in full (rest from reference TRBV18 and TRBJ1-1): NAGVMQNPRHLVRRRGQEARLRCSPMKGHSHVYWYRQLPEEGLKFMVYLQKENIIDESGMPKERFSAEFPKEGPSILRIQQVVRGDSAAYFCASSPRQGLAFFGQGTRLTVV.

This clonotype was counted only a few times. CDR3 amino acids: CASSSGTGQPYGYTF. DNA for the CDR3: TGCGCCAGCAGCTCGGGAACGGGACAGCCCTATGGCTACACCTTC. The chain combines TRBV5-1 with TRBJ1-2, with 7 bases that match TRBD1. Germline V lookup: CDR1 SGHRS, CDR2 YFSETQ. J lost 4 bases, V lost 3 bases, and 9 bases had no gene match. The CDR3 loop spans 15 amino acids.